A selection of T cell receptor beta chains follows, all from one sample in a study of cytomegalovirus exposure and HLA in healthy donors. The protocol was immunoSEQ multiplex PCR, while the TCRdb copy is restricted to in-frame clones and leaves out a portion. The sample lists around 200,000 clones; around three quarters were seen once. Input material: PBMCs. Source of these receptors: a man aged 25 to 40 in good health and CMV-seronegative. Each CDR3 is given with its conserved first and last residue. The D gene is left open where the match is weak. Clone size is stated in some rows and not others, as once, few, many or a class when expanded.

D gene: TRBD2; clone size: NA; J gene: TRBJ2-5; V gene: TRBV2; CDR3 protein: CASSARGLGGETQYF; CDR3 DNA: TGTGCCAGCAGTGCCCGGGGCCTGGGGGGGGAGACCCAGTACTTC
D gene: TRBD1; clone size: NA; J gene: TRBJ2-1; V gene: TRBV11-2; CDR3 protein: CASSALGQGRNNEQFF; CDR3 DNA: TGTGCCAGCAGCGCGTTGGGACAGGGAAGGAACAATGAGCAGTTCTTC
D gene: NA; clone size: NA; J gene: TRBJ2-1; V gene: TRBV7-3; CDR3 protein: CASSLGIYNEQFF; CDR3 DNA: TGTGCCAGCAGCCTCGGGATATACAATGAGCAGTTCTTC
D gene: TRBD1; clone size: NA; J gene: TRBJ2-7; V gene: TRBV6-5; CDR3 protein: CASSYVRDRGSYEQYF; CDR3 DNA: TGTGCCAGCAGTTACGTCCGGGACAGGGGGTCGTACGAGCAGTACTTC
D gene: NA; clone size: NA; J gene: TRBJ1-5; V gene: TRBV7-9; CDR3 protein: CASSLGAGGNQPQHF; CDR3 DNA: TGTGCCAGCAGCTTAGGGGCAGGGGGCAATCAGCCCCAGCATTTT
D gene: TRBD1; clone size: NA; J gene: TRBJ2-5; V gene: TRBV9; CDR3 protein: CASSLGQEETQYF; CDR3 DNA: TGTGCCAGCAGCCTGGGACAGGAAGAGACCCAGTACTTC
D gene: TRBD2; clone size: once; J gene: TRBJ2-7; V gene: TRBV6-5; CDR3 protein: CASSLYSGSSQGEQYF; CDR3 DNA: TGTGCCAGCAGTTTGTATAGCGGGAGTTCCCAGGGCGAGCAGTACTTC
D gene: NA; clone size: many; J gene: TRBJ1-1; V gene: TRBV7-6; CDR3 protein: CASSLALGGAVPNPEAFF; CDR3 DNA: TGTGCCAGCAGCTTAGCCCTTGGGGGGGCGGTCCCCAACCCTGAAGCTTTCTTT
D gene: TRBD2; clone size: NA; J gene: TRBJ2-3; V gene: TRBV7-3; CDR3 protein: CASSLSGGRIGDTQYF; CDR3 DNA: TGTGCCAGCAGCTTATCCGGCGGGAGAATCGGAGATACGCAGTATTTT
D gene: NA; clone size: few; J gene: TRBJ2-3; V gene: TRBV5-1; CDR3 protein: CASSLSGSTDTQYF; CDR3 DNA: TGCGCCAGCAGCTTGAGCGGTAGCACAGATACGCAGTATTTT
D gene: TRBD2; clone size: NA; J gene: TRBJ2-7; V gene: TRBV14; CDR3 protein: CASSQGIAGNSYF; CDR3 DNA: TGTGCCAGCAGCCAAGGCATAGCGGGTAATTCGTACTTC
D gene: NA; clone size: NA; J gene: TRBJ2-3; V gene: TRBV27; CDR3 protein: CASSLSWGDRTDTQYF; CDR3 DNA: TGTGCCAGCAGTTTATCTTGGGGAGACCGCACAGATACGCAGTATTTT
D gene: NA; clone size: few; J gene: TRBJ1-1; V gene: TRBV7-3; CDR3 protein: CASSLDTRTEAFF; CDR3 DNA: TGTGCCAGCAGCTTAGACACGCGCACTGAAGCTTTCTTT
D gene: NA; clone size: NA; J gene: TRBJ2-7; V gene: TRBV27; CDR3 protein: CASTINPDSRYEQYF; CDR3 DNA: TGTGCCAGCACCATAAATCCCGACAGCAGATACGAGCAGTACTTC
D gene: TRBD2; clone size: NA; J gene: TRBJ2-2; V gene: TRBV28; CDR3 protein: CASSFSGPASGSWRELFF; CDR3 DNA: TGTGCCAGCAGTTTCTCGGGGCCGGCTAGCGGGAGCTGGAGGGAGCTGTTTTTT
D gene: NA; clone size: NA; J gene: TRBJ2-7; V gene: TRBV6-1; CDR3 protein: CASGPSGLAYEQYF; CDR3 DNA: TGTGCCAGCGGGCCGAGCGGCTTAGCCTACGAGCAGTACTTC
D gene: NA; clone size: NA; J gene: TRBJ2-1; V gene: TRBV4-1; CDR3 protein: CASSQGTALTNEQFF; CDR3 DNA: TGCGCCAGCAGCCAAGGGACAGCCCTTACCAATGAGCAGTTCTTC
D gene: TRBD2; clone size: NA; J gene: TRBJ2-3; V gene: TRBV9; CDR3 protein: CASSVKLAGNTDTQYF; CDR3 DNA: TGTGCCAGCAGCGTGAAACTAGCGGGAAACACAGATACGCAGTATTTT
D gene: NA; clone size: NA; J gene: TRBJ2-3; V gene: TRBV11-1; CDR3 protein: CASSLWDLDTQYF; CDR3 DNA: TGTGCCAGCAGCTTATGGGACTTAGATACGCAGTATTTT
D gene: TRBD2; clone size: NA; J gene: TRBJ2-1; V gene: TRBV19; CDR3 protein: CASRGLVHNEQFF; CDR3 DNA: TGTGCCAGCAGAGGACTAGTCCACAATGAGCAGTTCTTC
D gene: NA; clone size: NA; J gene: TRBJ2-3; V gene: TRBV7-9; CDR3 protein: CASSLYSTSTDTQYF; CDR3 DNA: TGTGCCAGCAGCTTGTACAGTACTAGCACAGATACGCAGTATTTT
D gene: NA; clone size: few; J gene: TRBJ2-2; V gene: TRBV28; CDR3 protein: CASSLPQGGGELFF; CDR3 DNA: TGTGCCAGCAGCCTCCCCCAGGGCGGCGGGGAGCTGTTTTTT
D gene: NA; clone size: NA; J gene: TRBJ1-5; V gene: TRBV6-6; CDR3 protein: CASTGTSNQPQHF; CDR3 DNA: TGTGCCAGCACCGGGACATCCAATCAGCCCCAGCATTTT
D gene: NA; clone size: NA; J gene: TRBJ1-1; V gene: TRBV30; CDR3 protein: CAWSAWGASTEAFF; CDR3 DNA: TGTGCCTGGAGTGCGTGGGGCGCGAGCACTGAAGCTTTCTTT
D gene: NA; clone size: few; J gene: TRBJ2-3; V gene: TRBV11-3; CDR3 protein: CASSLDPDSGVPDTQYF; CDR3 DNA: TGTGCCAGCAGCTTAGATCCTGACAGTGGGGTCCCAGATACGCAGTATTTT
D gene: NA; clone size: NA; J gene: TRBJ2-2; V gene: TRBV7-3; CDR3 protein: CASSGSGSNTGELFF; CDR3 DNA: TGTGCCAGCAGCGGCAGCGGTTCGAACACCGGGGAGCTGTTTTTT
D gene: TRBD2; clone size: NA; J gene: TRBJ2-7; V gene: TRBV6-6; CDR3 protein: CASSRLAGIGDEQYF; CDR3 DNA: TGTGCCAGCAGTCGGCTAGCGGGCATCGGGGACGAGCAGTACTTC
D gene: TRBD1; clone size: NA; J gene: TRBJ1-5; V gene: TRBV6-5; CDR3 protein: CASSPNRGGNQPQHF; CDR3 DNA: TGTGCCAGCAGCCCTAACAGGGGCGGCAATCAGCCCCAGCATTTT
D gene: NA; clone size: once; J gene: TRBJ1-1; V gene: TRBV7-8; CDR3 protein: CASTNIRWGTEDFF; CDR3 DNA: TGTGCCAGCACCAACATCCGTTGGGGGACTGAAGATTTCTTT
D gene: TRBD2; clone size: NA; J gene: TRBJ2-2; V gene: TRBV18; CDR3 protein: CASFTGTSGNAGELFF; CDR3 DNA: TGTGCCAGCTTTACCGGGACTAGCGGGAACGCCGGGGAGCTGTTTTTT
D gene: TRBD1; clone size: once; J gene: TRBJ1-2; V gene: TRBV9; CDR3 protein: CASSPRDSYGYTF; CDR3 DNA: TGTGCCAGCAGCCCGAGGGACAGCTATGGCTACACCTTC
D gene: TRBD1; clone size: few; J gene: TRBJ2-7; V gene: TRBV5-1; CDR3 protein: CASRRTGNPYEQYF; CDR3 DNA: TGCGCCAGCAGGCGGACAGGTAACCCCTACGAGCAGTACTTC
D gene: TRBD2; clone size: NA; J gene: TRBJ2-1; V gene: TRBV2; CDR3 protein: CASSEPSGYNSYNEQFF; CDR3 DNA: TGTGCCAGCAGTGAACCTAGCGGCTACAATTCCTACAATGAGCAGTTCTTC
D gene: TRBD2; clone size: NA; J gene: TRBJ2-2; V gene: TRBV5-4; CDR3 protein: CASSLSGSYTGELFF; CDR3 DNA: TGTGCCAGCAGCTTAAGCGGGAGCTACACCGGGGAGCTGTTTTTT
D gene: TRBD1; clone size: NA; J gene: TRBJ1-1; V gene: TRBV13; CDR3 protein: CASSLRAGGMNTEAFF; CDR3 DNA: TGTGCCAGCAGCTTAAGGGCAGGGGGCATGAACACTGAAGCTTTCTTT
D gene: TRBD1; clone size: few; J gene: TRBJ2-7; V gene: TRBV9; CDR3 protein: CASSVRTGLSYEQYF; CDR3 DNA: TGTGCCAGCAGCGTCCGGACAGGTCTTTCCTACGAGCAGTACTTC
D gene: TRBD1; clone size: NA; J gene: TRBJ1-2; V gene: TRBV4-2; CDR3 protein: CASSQQGAYGYTF; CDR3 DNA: TGTGCCAGCAGCCAACAGGGGGCCTATGGCTACACCTTC
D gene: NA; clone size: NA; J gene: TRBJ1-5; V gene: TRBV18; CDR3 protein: CASSPDPGGVQPQHF; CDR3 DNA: TGTGCCAGCTCACCAGATCCGGGGGGAGTACAGCCCCAGCATTTT
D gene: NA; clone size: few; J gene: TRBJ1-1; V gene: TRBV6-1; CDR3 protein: CASRGDRNTEAFF; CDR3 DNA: TGTGCCAGCAGAGGCGACAGGAACACTGAAGCTTTCTTT
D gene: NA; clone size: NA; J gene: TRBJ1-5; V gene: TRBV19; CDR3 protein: CASSLDFYQPQHF; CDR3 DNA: TGTGCCAGTAGTCTCGACTTCTACCAGCCCCAGCATTTT
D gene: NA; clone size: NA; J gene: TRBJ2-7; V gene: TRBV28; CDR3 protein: CASRASGTTYEQYF; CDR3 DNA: TGTGCCAGCAGGGCTTCCGGGACAACCTACGAGCAGTACTTC
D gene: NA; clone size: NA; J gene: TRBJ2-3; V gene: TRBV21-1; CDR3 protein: CASSKEVTDTQYF; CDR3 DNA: TGTGCCAGCAGCAAGGAGGTCACAGATACGCAGTATTTT
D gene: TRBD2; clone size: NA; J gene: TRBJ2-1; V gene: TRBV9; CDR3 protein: CASGGSGRATPYEQFF; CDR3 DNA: TGTGCCAGCGGGGGCAGCGGGAGGGCCACCCCTTATGAGCAGTTCTTC
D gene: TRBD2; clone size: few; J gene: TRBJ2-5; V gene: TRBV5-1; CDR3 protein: CASSLGTSTETQYF; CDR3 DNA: TGCGCCAGCAGCCTCGGGACTAGCACAGAGACCCAGTACTTC
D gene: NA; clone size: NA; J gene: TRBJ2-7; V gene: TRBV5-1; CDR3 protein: CASSLSRAPGLSSYEQYF; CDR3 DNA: TGCGCCAGCAGCTTGTCCCGGGCCCCGGGACTGAGCTCCTACGAGCAGTACTTC
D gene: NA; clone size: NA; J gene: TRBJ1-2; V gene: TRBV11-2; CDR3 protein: CASRRISRGNYGYTF; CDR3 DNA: TGTGCCAGCAGACGTATCTCCCGGGGGAACTATGGCTACACCTTC
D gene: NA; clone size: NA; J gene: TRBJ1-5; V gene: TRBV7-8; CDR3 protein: CASSLAGTNQPQHF; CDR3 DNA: TGTGCCAGCAGCCTCGCAGGGACAAATCAGCCCCAGCATTTT
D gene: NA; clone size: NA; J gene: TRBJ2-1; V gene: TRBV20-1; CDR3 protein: CSAREYNERFF; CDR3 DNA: TGCAGTGCTAGAGAATACAATGAGCGGTTCTTC
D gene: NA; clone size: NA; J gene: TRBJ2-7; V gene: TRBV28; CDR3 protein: CASSFSSEQYF; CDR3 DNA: TGTGCCAGCAGTTTTTCGTCTGAGCAGTACTTC
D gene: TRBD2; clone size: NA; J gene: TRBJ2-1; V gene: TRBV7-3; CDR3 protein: CASSLGAGVYNEQFF; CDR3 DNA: TGTGCCAGCAGCCTCGGGGCGGGAGTATACAATGAGCAGTTCTTC
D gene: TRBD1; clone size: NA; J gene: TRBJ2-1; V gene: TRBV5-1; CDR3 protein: CATSVTGTGVNEQFF; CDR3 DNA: TGCGCCACCTCCGTAACCGGGACAGGGGTCAATGAGCAGTTCTTC
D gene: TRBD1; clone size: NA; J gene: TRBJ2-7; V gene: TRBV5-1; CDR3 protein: CASSLVTGDLSYEQYF; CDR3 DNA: TGCGCCAGCAGCTTGGTGACAGGGGACTTATCCTACGAGCAGTACTTC
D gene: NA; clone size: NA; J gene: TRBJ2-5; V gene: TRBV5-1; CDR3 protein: CASSPKPGAGDDPETQYF; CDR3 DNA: TGCGCCAGCAGCCCCAAACCTGGGGCAGGGGATGACCCAGAGACCCAGTACTTC
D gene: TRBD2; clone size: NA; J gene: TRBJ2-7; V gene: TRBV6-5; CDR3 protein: CASSSFEAGEDEQYF; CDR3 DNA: TGTGCCAGCAGTTCCTTCGAAGCGGGAGAAGACGAGCAGTACTTC